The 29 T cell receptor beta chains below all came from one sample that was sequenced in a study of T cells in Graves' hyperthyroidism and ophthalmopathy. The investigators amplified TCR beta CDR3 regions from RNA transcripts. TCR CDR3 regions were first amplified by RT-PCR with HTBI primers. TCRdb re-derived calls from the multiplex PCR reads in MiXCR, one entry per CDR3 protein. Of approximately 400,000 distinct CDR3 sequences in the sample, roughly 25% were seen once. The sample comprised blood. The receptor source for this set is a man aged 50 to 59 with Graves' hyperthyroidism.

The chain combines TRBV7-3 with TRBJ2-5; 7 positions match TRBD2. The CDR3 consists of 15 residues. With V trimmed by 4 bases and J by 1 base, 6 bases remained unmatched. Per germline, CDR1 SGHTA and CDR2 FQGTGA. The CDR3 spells CASSWGGVLQETQYF. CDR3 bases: TGTGCCAGCAGCTGGGGGGGGGTCCTCCAAGAGACCCAGTACTTC. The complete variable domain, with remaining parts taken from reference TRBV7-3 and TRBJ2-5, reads GAGVSQTPSNKVTEKGKYVELRCDPISGHTALYWYRQSLGQGPEFLIYFQGTGAADDSGLPNDRFFAVRPEGSVSTLKIQRTERGDSAVYLCASSWGGVLQETQYFGPGTRLLVL.

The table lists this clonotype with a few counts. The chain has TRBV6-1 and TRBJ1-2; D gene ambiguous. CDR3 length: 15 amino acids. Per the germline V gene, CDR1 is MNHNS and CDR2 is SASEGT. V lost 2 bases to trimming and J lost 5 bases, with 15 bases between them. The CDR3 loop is CASSEIGKIEYGYTF. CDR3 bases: TGTGCCAGCAGTGAAATCGGGAAAATTGAATATGGCTACACCTTC.

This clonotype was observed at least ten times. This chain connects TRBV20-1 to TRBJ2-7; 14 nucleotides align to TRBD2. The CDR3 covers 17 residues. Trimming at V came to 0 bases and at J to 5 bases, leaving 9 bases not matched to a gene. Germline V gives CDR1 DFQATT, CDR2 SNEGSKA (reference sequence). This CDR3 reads CSARDPGLAGGSDEQYF. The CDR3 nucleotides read TGCAGTGCTAGAGATCCCGGACTAGCGGGAGGTTCCGACGAGCAGTACTTC.

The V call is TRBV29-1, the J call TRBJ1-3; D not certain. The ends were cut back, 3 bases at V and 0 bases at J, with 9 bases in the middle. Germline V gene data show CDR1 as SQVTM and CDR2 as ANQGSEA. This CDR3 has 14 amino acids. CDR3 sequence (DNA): TGCAGCGTTGAGAGGGCCGACTCTGGAAACACCATATATTTT. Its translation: CSVERADSGNTIYF.

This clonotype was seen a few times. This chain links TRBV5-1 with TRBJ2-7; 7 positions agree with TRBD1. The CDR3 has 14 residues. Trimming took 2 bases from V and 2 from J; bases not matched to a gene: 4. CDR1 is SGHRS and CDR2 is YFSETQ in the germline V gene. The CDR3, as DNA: TGCGCCAGCAGCTTACAGGGGACCACCTACGAGCAGTACTTC. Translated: CASSLQGTTYEQYF.

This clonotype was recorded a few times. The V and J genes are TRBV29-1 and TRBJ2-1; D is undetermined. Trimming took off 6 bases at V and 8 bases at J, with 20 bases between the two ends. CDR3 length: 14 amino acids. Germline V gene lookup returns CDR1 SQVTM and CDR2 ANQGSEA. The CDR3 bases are TGCAGCGTACCGGACCCAAACGGAGTGGATGAGCAGTTCTTC. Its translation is CSVPDPNGVDEQFF.

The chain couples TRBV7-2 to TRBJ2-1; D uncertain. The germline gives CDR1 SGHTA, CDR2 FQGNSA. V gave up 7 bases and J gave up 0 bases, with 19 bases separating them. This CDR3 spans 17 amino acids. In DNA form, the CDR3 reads TGTGCCAGCACCACGGTAAGGCGGATTAGCTCCTACAATGAGCAGTTCTTC. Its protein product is CASTTVRRISSYNEQFF.

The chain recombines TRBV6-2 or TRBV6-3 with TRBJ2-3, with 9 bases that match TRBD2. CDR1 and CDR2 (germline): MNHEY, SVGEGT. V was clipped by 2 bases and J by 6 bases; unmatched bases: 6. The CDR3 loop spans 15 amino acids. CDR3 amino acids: CASSYGPSGADTQYF. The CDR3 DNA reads TGTGCCAGCAGTTACGGTCCTAGCGGGGCGGATACGCAGTATTTT.

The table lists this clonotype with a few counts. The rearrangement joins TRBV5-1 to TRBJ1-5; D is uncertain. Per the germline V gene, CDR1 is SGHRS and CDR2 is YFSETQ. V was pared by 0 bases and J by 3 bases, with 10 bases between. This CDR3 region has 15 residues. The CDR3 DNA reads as TGCGCCAGCAGCTTGGGCGTGCAGGACAATCAGCCCCAGCATTTT. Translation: CASSLGVQDNQPQHF. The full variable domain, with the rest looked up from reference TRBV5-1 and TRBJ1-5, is KAGVTQTPRYLIKTRGQQVTLSCSPISGHRSVSWYQQTPGQGLQFLFEYFSETQRNKGNFPGRFSGRQFSNSRSEMNVSTLELGDSALYLCASSLGVQDNQPQHFGDGTRLSIL.

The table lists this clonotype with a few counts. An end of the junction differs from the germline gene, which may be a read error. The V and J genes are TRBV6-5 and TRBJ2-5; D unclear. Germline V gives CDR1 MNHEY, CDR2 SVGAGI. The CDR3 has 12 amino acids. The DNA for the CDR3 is TGTGCCACCAGTAACTCCCAAGAGACCCAGTACTTC. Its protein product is CATSNSQETQYF.

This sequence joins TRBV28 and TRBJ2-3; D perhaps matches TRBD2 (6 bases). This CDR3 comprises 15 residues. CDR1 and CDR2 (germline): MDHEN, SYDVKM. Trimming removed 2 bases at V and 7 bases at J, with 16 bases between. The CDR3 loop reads CASSLGGSWGYTQYF. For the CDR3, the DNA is TGTGCCAGCAGTTTAGGGGGGTCCTGGGGGTATACGCAGTATTTT.

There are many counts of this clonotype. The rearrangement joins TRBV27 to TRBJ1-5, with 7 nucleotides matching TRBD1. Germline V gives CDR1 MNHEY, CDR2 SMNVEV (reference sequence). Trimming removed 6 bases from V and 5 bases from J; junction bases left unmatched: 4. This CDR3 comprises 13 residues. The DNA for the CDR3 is TGTGCCAGCAGCCCTGACAGGGATCAGCCCCAGCATTTT. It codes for CASSPDRDQPQHF.

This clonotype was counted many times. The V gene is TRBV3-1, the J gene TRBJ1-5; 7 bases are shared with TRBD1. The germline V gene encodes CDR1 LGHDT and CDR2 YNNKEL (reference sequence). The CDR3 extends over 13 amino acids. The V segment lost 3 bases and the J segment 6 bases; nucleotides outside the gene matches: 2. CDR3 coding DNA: TGTGCCAGCAGCCAGGGGGACAGTCAGCCCCAGCATTTT. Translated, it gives CASSQGDSQPQHF.

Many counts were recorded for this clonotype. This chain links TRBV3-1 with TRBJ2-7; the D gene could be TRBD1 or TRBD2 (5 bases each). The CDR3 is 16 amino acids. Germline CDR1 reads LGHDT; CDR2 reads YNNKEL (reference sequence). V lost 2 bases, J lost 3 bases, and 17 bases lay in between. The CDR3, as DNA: TGTGCCAGCAGCCAAAAGGGGCCAGGGACCCTCTACGAGCAGTACTTC. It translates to CASSQKGPGTLYEQYF.

CDR3: CASSYLSGGGITEAFF. The CDR3 nucleotides read TGTGCCAGCAGTTACTTGTCTGGGGGTGGAATCACTGAAGCTTTCTTT. V gene TRBV6-5 combines with J gene TRBJ1-1; tentative D call: TRBD1 (5 bases). Per the germline V gene, CDR1 is MNHEY and CDR2 is SVGAGI. This CDR3 spans 16 amino acids. Trimming removed 1 base at V and 4 bases at J, with 16 bases between.

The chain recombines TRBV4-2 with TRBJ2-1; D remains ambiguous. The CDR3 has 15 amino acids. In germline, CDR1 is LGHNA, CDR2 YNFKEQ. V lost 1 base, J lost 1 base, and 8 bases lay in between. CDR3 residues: CASSQGGNSYNEQFF. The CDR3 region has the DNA TGTGCCAGCAGCCAAGGGGGAAATTCCTACAATGAGCAGTTCTTC.

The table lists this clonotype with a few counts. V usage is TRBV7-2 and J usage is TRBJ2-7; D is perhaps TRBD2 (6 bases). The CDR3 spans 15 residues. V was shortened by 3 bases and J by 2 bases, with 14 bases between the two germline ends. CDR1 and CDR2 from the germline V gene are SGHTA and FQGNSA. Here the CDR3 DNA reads TGTGCCAGCAGCTTGGGGACTCCTGGCACCTACGAGCAGTACTTC. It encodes CASSLGTPGTYEQYF.

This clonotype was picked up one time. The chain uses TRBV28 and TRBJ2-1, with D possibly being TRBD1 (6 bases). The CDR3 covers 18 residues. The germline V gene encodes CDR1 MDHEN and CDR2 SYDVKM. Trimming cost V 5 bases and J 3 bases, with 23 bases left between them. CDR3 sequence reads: CASSLTVTPDSIYNEQFF. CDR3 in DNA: TGTGCCAGCAGTCTCACTGTGACCCCGGACAGTATCTACAATGAGCAGTTCTTC.

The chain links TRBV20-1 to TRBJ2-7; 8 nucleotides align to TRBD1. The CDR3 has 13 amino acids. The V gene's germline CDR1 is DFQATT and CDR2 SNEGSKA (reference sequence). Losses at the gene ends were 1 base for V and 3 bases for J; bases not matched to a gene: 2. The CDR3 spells CSARADRDYEQYF. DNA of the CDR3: TGCAGTGCTAGAGCGGACAGGGACTACGAGCAGTACTTC.

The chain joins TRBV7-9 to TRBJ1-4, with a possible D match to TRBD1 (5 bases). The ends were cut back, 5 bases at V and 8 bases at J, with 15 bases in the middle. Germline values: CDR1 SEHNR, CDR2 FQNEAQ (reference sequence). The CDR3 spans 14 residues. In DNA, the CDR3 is TGTGCCAGCAGCGAGGGGCTGGACGGAGAAAAACTGTTTTTT. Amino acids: CASSEGLDGEKLFF.

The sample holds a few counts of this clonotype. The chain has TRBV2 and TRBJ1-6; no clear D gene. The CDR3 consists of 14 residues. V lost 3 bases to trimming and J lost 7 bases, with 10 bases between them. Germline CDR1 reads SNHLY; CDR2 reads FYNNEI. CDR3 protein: CASSDNLRNSPLHF. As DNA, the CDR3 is TGTGCCAGCAGTGATAATCTCCGCAATTCACCCCTCCACTTT.

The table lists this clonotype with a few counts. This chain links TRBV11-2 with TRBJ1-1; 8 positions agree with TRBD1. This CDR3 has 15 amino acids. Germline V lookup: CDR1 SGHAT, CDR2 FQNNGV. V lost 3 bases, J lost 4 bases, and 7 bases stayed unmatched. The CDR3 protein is CASSFFAGGITEAFF. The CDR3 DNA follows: TGTGCCAGCAGCTTCTTCGCAGGGGGCATCACTGAAGCTTTCTTT. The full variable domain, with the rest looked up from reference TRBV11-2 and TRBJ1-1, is EAGVAQSPRYKIIEKRQSVAFWCNPISGHATLYWYQQILGQGPKLLIQFQNNGVVDDSQLPKDRFSAERLKGVDSTLKIQPAKLEDSAVYLCASSFFAGGITEAFFGQGTRLTVV.

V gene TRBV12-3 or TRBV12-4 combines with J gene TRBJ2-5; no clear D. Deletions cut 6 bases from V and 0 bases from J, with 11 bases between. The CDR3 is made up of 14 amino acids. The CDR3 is CASSLILYQETQYF. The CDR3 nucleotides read TGTGCCAGCAGCTTAATATTGTACCAAGAGACCCAGTACTTC.

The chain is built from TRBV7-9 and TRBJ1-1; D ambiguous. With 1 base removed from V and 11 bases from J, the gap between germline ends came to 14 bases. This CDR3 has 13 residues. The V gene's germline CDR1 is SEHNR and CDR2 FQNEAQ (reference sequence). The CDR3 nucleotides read TGTGCCAGCAGCTTAGAATCCAGTAAAGGGGCTTTCTTT. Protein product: CASSLESSKGAFF.

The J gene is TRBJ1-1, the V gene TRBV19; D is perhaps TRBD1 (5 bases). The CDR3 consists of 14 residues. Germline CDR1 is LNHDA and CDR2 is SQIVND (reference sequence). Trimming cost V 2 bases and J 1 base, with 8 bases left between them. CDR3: CASSISGANTEAFF. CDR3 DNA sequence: TGTGCCAGTAGTATATCCGGGGCGAACACTGAAGCTTTCTTT.

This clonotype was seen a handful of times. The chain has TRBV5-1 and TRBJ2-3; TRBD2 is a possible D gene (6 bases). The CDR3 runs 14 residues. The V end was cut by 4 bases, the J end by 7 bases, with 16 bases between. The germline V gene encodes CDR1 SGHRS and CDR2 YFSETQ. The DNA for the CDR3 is TGCGCCAGCAGCCTTGACGGGAGTGGGAATACGCAGTATTTT. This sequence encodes CASSLDGSGNTQYF.

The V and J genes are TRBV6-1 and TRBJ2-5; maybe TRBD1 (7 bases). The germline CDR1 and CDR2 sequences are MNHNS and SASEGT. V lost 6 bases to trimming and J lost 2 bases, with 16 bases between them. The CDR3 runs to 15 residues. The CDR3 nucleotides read TGTGCCAGCAGCCTAGAGACAGGGACTCAAGAGACCCAGTACTTC. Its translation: CASSLETGTQETQYF.

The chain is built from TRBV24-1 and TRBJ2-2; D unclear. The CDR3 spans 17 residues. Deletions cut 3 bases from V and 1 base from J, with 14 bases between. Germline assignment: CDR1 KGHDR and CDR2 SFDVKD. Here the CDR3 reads CATSDPTATLNTGELFF. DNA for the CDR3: TGTGCCACCAGTGATCCTACAGCGACCCTGAACACCGGGGAGCTGTTTTTT.

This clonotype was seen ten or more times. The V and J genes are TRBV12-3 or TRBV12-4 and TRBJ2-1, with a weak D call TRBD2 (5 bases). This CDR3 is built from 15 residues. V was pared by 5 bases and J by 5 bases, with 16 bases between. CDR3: CASSADERRDNEQFF. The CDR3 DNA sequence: TGTGCCAGCAGTGCCGACGAGCGGCGAGACAATGAGCAGTTCTTC.